This T cell receptor (beta chain) was retrieved from a study of a mutant IDH1 vaccine in newly diagnosed glioma. Study information: At weeks 1, 3, 5, 7, 11, 15, 19 and 23, patients received a vaccination, eight in all.

A word on this clone: Its antigen is unidentified.

Using immunoSEQ multiplex PCR, the repertoire was profiled, and TCRdb retains in-frame clones only, with some absent. The data contain around 27,000 clones, about 77% of them singletons. In germline, CDR1 is SEHNR, CDR2 FQNEAQ (reference sequence). The CDR3 spans 12 residues. The ends were cut back, 3 bases at V and 8 bases at J, with 8 bases in the middle. Sample time point: week 11, during vaccination. The content of each vaccine dose was 300 ug of mutant IDH1 20-mer peptide, and topical imiquimod accompanied it. The receptor comes from a woman younger than 35 with glioma. The rearrangement links TRBV7-9 to TRBJ2-4; D uncertain. The source material was PBMCs, sampled from a glioma patient whose treatment included an IDH1 peptide vaccine. The CDR3 DNA sequence: TGTGCCAGCAGCTTGACGAGCGACATTCAGTACTTC. This codes for CASSLTSDIQYF.